What follows describes a single T cell receptor (beta chain). Primers: 60 Vbeta forward and 13 Jbeta reverse. TCRdb keeps only in-frame clones here, not all; method: immunoSEQ multiplex PCR. The table has 130,000 to 150,000 clones, around three quarters seen once; the top ten hold around 2.2%. This specimen comes from a study of cytomegalovirus exposure and HLA in healthy donors. The length of the CDR3 is 14 residues. Germline V gene sequence: CDR1 SGDLS, CDR2 YYNGEE. Trimming cost V 4 bases and J 7 bases; bases outside gene matches: 8. The receptor was isolated from a man aged 35-49 years in good health and CMV-seronegative. The V call is TRBV9, the J call TRBJ1-1, with TRBD1 identical over 9 bases. Specimen: PBMCs. For the CDR3, the DNA is TGTGCCAGCAGCCGTACAGGGGGCAGAGGTGAAGCTTTCTTT. This codes for CASSRTGGRGEAFF.